The 4 T cell receptor beta chains reported below all come from one sample, sequenced in a study of shared clonotypes between healthy human individuals. Data came from immunoSEQ multiplex PCR; TCRdb stores just in-frame clones and leaves some out. The repertoire holds roughly 1.4 million clones, with 98% as singletons. Sequenced sample: naive CD4+ T cells sorted from blood. Subset defined: CD45RA+ positively selected. These receptors all stem from a young man in good health.

The rearrangement uses TRBV5-1 and TRBJ2-3; TRBD2 matches 13 bases. The junction had 10 bases not matched to a gene; V was cut back by 5 bases and J by 7 bases. The CDR3 totals 16 residues. Germline values: CDR1 SGHRS, CDR2 YFSETQ. The CDR3, as DNA: TGCGCCAGCAGGCGGGGACTAGCGGGATCGGGGAATACGCAGTATTTT. It codes for CASRRGLAGSGNTQYF.

The V call is TRBV5-1, the J call TRBJ2-7; 7 bases align to TRBD1. The CDR3 has 14 amino acids. The V gene end was trimmed by 3 bases and the J gene end by 1 base; junction bases not matched to a gene: 4. Germline CDR1 reads SGHRS; CDR2 reads YFSETQ. CDR3 sequence: CASSYKTGSYEQYF. CDR3 DNA: TGCGCCAGCAGCTACAAGACAGGGTCCTACGAGCAGTACTTC.

The rearrangement uses TRBV4-3 and TRBJ2-7, with 10 bases matching TRBD1. J was trimmed by 0 bases and V by 0 bases; bases with no gene match: 2. The CDR3 totals 16 residues. Germline loops: CDR1 LGHNA, CDR2 YSLEER. CDR3 DNA: TGCGCCAGCAGCCAAGAGGGACAGGGGTTCTCCTACGAGCAGTACTTC. As protein: CASSQEGQGFSYEQYF.

The chain employs TRBV29-1 and TRBJ2-5, with D unclear. Germline assignment: CDR1 SQVTM and CDR2 ANQGSEA. The CDR3 runs to 11 residues. V was shortened by 5 bases and J by 1 base, with 5 bases between the two germline ends. In nucleotides, the CDR3 is TGCAGCGTTACGGTCCAAGAGACCCAGTACTTC. It is translated as CSVTVQETQYF.